These 26 T cell receptor beta chains were all obtained from the same sample, sequenced in a study of T cells in women clearing cervical HPV infection. Here immunoSEQ multiplex PCR was the method, and the copy in TCRdb shows in-frame clones only, minus some. Its listing shows around 12,000 clones. Sequencing used blood buffy coat. Source of these receptors: a woman aged 18 to 75 with a cervical HPV16 infection that either progressed to CIN3+ or cleared (not recorded which).

As regards this clone: The CDR3 end lies 3 residues beyond the end of the read and is filled in from the germline J gene. The J gene is TRBJ1-2, the V gene TRBV7-9; a weak D match, TRBD1 (5 bases). CDR3 length: 14 residues. From germline, CDR1 is SEHNR and CDR2 FQNEAQ (reference sequence). CDR3 DNA (partial): TGTGCCAGCAGCTTAGTGACAGCTTACAATGAC. This sequence encodes CASSLVTAYND. The CDR3 as a whole reads CASSLVTAYNDYTF.

As to this clone: The read is 3 residues too short to cover the CDR3 end, so that end is filled in from the germline J gene. The gene calls are TRBV29-1 and TRBJ2-5; possible D gene TRBD2, 6 bases. There are 12 residues in the CDR3. The germline CDR1 and CDR2 sequences are SQVTM and ANQGSEA. Trimming stripped 6 bases from V and 5 bases from J, with 13 bases between. The CDR3 here is CSVTSGEETQYF. The covered CDR3 bases are TGCAGCGTGACATCGGGGGAGGAGACC.

On this clone itself: Coverage ceases 3 residues before the CDR3 finishes, and the germline J gene fills in the end. J is TRBJ2-4 and V is TRBV30; unclear D gene. CDR3 size: 13 residues. CDR1 is GTSNPN, CDR2 SVGIG, per germline (reference sequence). The sequenced part of the CDR3 DNA is TGTGCCTGGAGACCCGAGAGCTACTATGGT. Translating gives CAWRPESYYG. The whole CDR3 protein is CAWRPESYYGQYF.

Worth noting for this clone: The read halts 3 residues ahead of the CDR3 end, with the missing end drawn from the germline J gene. J is TRBJ1-4 and V is TRBV5-1; a possible D gene is TRBD1 (6 bases). This CDR3 contains 15 residues. Trimming took off 4 bases at V and 8 bases at J, with 18 bases between the two ends. The germline CDR1 and CDR2 sequences are SGHRS and YFSETQ. Here the CDR3 reads CASSAALGHSEKLFF. The covered CDR3 bases are TGCGCCAGCAGCGCTGCGTTGGGACATTCCGAAAAA.

In regard to this clone: Read data end 3 residues before the CDR3 end; the end is taken from the germline J gene. V is TRBV29-1 and J is TRBJ1-5; 8 bases are a match to TRBD1. This CDR3 is built from 13 residues. The ends lost 7 bases at V and 7 bases at J; junction bases unmatched: 9. The germline V gene has CDR1 SQVTM and CDR2 ANQGSEA. CDR3 amino acids: CSASTGGGQPQHF. The part of the CDR3 DNA that was read is TGCAGCGCCTCAACAGGGGGTGGACAGCCC.

In the case of this clone: Sequencing ends 3 residues short of the CDR3 end; the germline J gene provides the rest. The chain uses TRBV13 and TRBJ2-3; 7 bases align to TRBD1. The CDR3 extends over 15 amino acids. Germline V CDR1 and CDR2: PRHDT, FYEKMQ (reference sequence). The trim removed 5 bases at V and 2 bases at J, leaving 7 bases unmatched. The chain's CDR3 is CASSSWDSLTDTQYF. The CDR3 DNA, read in part, is TGTGCCAGCAGCAGCTGGGACAGCCTCACAGATACG.

With respect to this clone: The CDR3 is cut off 3 residues early in the read; its end comes from the germline J gene. V gene TRBV7-6 combines with J gene TRBJ2-2; 7 bases are shared with TRBD2. J gave up 0 bases and V 3 bases, and 1 base lay outside the gene matches. The CDR3 covers 15 residues. Per the germline V gene, CDR1 is SGHVS and CDR2 is FNYEAQ. The CDR3 protein is CASSFRGANTGELFF. CDR3 DNA (partial): TGTGCCAGCAGCTTCCGGGGGGCGAACACCGGGGAG.

Incomplete CDR3 DNA: TGCGCCACGGGCCCGGCGCCTGGGGCCAACGTA. This translates into CATGPAPGANV. The entire CDR3 is CATGPAPGANVLFF. The V and J genes are TRBV5-1 and TRBJ1-4; D might be TRBD1 (5 bases). The observed sequence ends 3 residues before the CDR3 terminus, with the missing tail filled in from the germline J gene. The CDR3 has 14 residues. Germline V gene sequence: CDR1 SGHRS, CDR2 YFSETQ.

A word on this clone: Read data end 3 residues before the CDR3 end; the end is taken from the germline J gene. The J gene is TRBJ2-3, the V gene TRBV5-1, with D possibly TRBD2 on 6 matching bases. Trimming removed 0 bases at V and 2 bases at J, with 13 bases between. Germline values: CDR1 SGHRS, CDR2 YFSETQ. This CDR3 has 16 residues. CDR3 loop: CASSLDASVTTDTQYF. The part of the CDR3 DNA that was read is TGCGCCAGCAGCTTGGACGCTAGCGTGACCACAGATACG.

As concerns this clone: The read stops 3 residues short of the end of the CDR3; the missing end is completed from the germline J gene. The J gene is TRBJ2-5, the V gene TRBV27; TRBD1 matches at 7 bases. The CDR3 contains 13 residues. Germline trimming cut 4 bases from V and 3 bases from J; bases unmatched to any gene: 2. Germline CDR1 reads MNHEY; CDR2 reads SMNVEV (reference sequence). CDR3: CASSSDREETQYF. The DNA read from the CDR3 is TGTGCCAGCAGTTCTGACAGGGAAGAGACC.

A note on this clone: One end of the junction varies from germline; a read error may be responsible. The CDR3 end is not reached by the read, which stops 3 residues before it; the germline J gene fills it in. The same CDR3 also results from other DNA sequences found in this sample. The J gene is TRBJ1-5, the V gene TRBV5-6; 7 nucleotides align to TRBD1. This CDR3 contains 13 residues. CDR1 is SGHDT and CDR2 is YYEEEE in the germline V gene. This CDR3 reads CASSQGVWQPQHF. The sequenced CDR3 bases are TGTGCAAGCAGTCAGGGGGTTTGGCAGCCC.

Note on this clone: The read finishes 3 residues shy of the CDR3 end, and the germline J gene is used to complete it. V and J are TRBV19 and TRBJ2-1; D is ambiguous. Germline CDR1 LNHDA, CDR2 SQIVND (reference sequence). Trimming shortened V by 5 bases and J by 9 bases, and 11 bases separated the two germline ends. This CDR3 region has 12 residues. The CDR3 sequence is CASSPRASEQFF. The DNA read from the CDR3 is TGTGCCAGTAGTCCCCGAGCCTCTGAG.

Turning to this clone: The CDR3 goes on 3 residues after the read ends, and that part is filled in from the germline J gene. The rearrangement uses TRBV19 and TRBJ2-5, with a tentative D call TRBD1 (6 bases). CDR1 LNHDA and CDR2 SQIVND come from the germline V gene (reference sequence). V was shortened by 4 bases and J by 4 bases, with 13 bases between the two germline ends. The CDR3 has 14 residues. The CDR3 DNA, read in part, is TGTGCCAGTAGTAGAACAGGGTTGGGAGAGACC. Translating gives CASSRTGLGET. The whole CDR3 region reads CASSRTGLGETQYF.

As to this clone: Read coverage stops 3 residues before the CDR3 terminus; the germline J gene supplies the remainder. The chain couples TRBV20-1 to TRBJ1-2; D is ambiguous. V was cut by 1 base and J by 2 bases, with 17 bases left in between. This CDR3 has 16 amino acids. Germline V gives CDR1 DFQATT, CDR2 SNEGSKA (reference sequence). The CDR3 loop is CSARVKDWQRNYGYTF. CDR3 DNA, as far as it was read: TGCAGTGCTAGAGTCAAGGACTGGCAGAGGAACTATGGC.

Points on this clone: The read comes to an end 3 residues before the CDR3 does, leaving the germline J gene to fill in the end. The chain recombines TRBV7-3 with TRBJ2-3; D ambiguous. Germline V gives CDR1 SGHTA, CDR2 FQGTGA. The CDR3 consists of 15 residues. With 2 bases removed from V and 1 base from J, the gap between germline ends came to 10 bases. The CDR3 protein is CASSLGLGGTDTQYF. The CDR3 bases that were read are TGTGCCAGCAGCTTAGGCCTGGGCGGCACAGATACG.

On this clone itself: Sequencing ends 3 residues short of the CDR3 end; the germline J gene provides the rest. The genes are TRBV5-1 and TRBJ2-5, with D possibly being TRBD1 (5 bases). Trimming shortened V by 1 base and J by 5 bases, and 18 bases separated the two germline ends. Germline values: CDR1 SGHRS, CDR2 YFSETQ. This CDR3 is 16 amino acids long. The covered CDR3 bases are TGCGCCAGCAGCTTGCCCACCGTTGGGGCCTTTGAGACC. It yields the protein CASSLPTVGAFET. The complete CDR3 sequence is CASSLPTVGAFETQYF.

On this clone: The missing CDR3 end, 3 residues past where the read stops, is filled in from the germline J gene. The genes are TRBV19 and TRBJ2-3, with 9 bases that match TRBD2. The CDR3 covers 13 residues. Per the germline V gene, CDR1 is LNHDA and CDR2 is SQIVND (reference sequence). V shed 7 bases and J 7 bases; nucleotides not matched to a gene: 6. CDR3 bases read: TGTGCCAGTAAAGCTAGCGGGGATTATACG. As protein: CASKASGDYT. The CDR3, in full, reads CASKASGDYTQYF.

With respect to this clone: The read terminates 3 residues ahead of where the CDR3 ends, so the germline J gene completes it. The V and J genes are TRBV28 and TRBJ1-2, with D possibly TRBD1 on 5 matching bases. This CDR3 comprises 11 residues. Per germline, CDR1 MDHEN and CDR2 SYDVKM. The V gene lost 10 bases and the J gene lost 3 bases, with 9 bases spanning the gap. The CDR3 protein is CATLGHYGYTF. Partial CDR3 DNA: TGTGCCACCTTGGGGCACTATGGC.

Concerning this clone itself: The read is 3 residues too short to cover the CDR3 end, so that end is filled in from the germline J gene. The chain employs TRBV7-9 and TRBJ1-2, with D tentatively TRBD1 (5 bases). The CDR3 covers 12 residues. Germline V gene data show CDR1 as SEHNR and CDR2 as FQNEAQ (reference sequence). Between the trimmed V and J ends, which lost 2 bases and 7 bases, there was a span of 8 bases. The CDR3 DNA, read in part, is TGTGCCAGCAGCTTAAGCGGGGGTGGC. It codes for CASSLSGGG. The CDR3 as a whole reads CASSLSGGGYTF.

With respect to this clone: The CDR3 end lies 3 residues beyond the end of the read and is filled in from the germline J gene. The V gene is TRBV12-3 or TRBV12-4, the J gene TRBJ2-3, with TRBD2 as a possible D gene (7 bases). CDR3 length: 17 amino acids. Deletions cut 6 bases from V and 2 bases from J, with 21 bases between. CDR3 DNA (partial): TGTGCCAGCAGCACCTCTAACCGGGGGGCCTTCACAGATACG. Amino acids: CASSTSNRGAFTDT. In full, the CDR3 reads CASSTSNRGAFTDTQYF.

As concerns this clone: The read ends 3 residues early relative to the CDR3; the germline J gene fills the gap. The chain has TRBV10-2 and TRBJ2-2; TRBD1 aligns across 8 bases. The CDR3 is made up of 15 amino acids. The germline V gene has CDR1 WSHSY and CDR2 SAAADI. Trimming removed 4 bases from V and 2 bases from J; junction bases left unmatched: 3. The CDR3 loop reads CASSAGQENTGELFF. The CDR3 DNA, read in part, is TGCGCCAGCAGTGCGGGACAGGAAAACACCGGGGAG.

Comment on this clone: The DNA ends 3 residues before the CDR3 does, and the rest of the CDR3 is filled in from the germline J gene. V usage is TRBV7-3 and J usage is TRBJ1-2, with D unresolved. The CDR3 has 13 amino acids. CDR1 is SGHTA, CDR2 FQGTGA, per germline. The sequenced CDR3 bases are TGTGCCAGCAGCCTTAGTAGTAGCTACGAC. Amino acid sequence: CASSLSSSYD. The entire CDR3 protein reads CASSLSSSYDYTF.

Remarks on this clone: The read terminates 3 residues ahead of where the CDR3 ends, so the germline J gene completes it. The chain recombines TRBV18 with TRBJ1-2; the D is unclear. CDR1 and CDR2 from the germline V gene are KGHSH and LQKENI. The CDR3 runs to 13 residues. The DNA read from the CDR3 is TGTGCCAGCTCACCGATAGCGGGGAATGAC. The encoded protein is CASSPIAGND. The full CDR3 sequence reads CASSPIAGNDYTF.

On this clone: The CDR3 end falls 3 residues outside the read, so it is completed with the germline J gene. The gene calls are TRBV30 and TRBJ1-1; D remains ambiguous. V shed 3 bases and J shed 4 bases, with 12 bases lying between them. This CDR3 contains 13 residues. The V gene's germline CDR1 is GTSNPN and CDR2 SVGIG (reference sequence). The sequenced part of the CDR3 DNA is TGTGCCTGGAGAGGGCAGGAGGGCACTGAA. Amino acid sequence: CAWRGQEGTE. The entire CDR3 is CAWRGQEGTEAFF.

On this clone itself: With the read ending 3 residues before the CDR3 end, the germline J gene is used to fill in that end. This chain links TRBV29-1 with TRBJ1-2, with D unresolved. CDR3 length equals 11 residues. Germline CDR1 SQVTM, CDR2 ANQGSEA. V lost 0 bases and J lost 7, with 6 bases in between. Partial CDR3 DNA: TGCAGCGTTGAAGATCGGGGTGGC. Its protein is CSVEDRGG. The complete CDR3 reads CSVEDRGGYTF.

Turning to this clone: The sequenced fragment ends 3 residues before the CDR3 boundary, so the rest is inferred from the germline J gene. The chain combines TRBV2 with TRBJ2-5; TRBD2 matches 7 bases. V was pared by 11 bases and J by 3 bases, with 6 bases of the junction left unmatched. Germline V gene data show CDR1 as SNHLY and CDR2 as FYNNEI. The CDR3 has 12 amino acids. CDR3 loop: CAGSSGKETQYF. Incomplete CDR3 DNA: TGTGCCGGGTCTAGCGGCAAAGAGACC. The full variable domain, rest sourced from reference TRBV2 and TRBJ2-5, is EPEVTQTPSHQVTQMGQEVILRCVPISNHLYFYWYRQILGQKVEFLVSFYNNEISEKSEIFDDQFSVERPDGSNFTLKIRSTKLEDSAMYFCAGSSGKETQYFGPGTRLLVL.